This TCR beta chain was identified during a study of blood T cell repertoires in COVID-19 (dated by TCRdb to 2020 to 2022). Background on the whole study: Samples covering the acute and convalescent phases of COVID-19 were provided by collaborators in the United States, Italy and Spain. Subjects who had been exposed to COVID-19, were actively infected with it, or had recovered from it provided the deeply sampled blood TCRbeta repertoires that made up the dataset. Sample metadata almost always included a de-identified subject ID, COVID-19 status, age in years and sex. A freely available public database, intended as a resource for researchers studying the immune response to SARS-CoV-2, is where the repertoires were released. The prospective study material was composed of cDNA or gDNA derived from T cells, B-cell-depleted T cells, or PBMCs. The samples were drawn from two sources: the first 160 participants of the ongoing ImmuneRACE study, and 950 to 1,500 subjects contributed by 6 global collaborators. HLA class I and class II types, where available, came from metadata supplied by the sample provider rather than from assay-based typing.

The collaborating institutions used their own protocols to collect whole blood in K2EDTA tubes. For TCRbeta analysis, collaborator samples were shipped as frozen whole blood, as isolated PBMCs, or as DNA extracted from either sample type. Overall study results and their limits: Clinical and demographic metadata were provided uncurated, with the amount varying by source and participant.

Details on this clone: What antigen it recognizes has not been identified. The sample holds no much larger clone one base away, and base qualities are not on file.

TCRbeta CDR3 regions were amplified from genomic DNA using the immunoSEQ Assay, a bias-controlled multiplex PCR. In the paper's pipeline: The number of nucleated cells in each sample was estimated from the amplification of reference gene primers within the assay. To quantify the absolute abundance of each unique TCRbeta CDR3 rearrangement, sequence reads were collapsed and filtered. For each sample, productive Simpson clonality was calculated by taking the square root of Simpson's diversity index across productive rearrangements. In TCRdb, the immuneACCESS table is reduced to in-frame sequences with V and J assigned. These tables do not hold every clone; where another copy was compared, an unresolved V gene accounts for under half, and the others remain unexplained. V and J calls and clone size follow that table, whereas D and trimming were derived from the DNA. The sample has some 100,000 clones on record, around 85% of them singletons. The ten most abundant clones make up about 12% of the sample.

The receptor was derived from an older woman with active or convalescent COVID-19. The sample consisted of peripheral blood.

The bases are TGCGCCAGCAGCTTATTAGCGGACACAGATACGCAGTATTTT. The translation is CASSLLADTDTQYF. The rearrangement combines TRBV5-1 with TRBJ2-3; a tentative D match to TRBD2 spans 6 bases. CDR1 SGHRS and CDR2 YFSETQ were looked up in the germline V gene. V is pared back by 2 bases and J by 2 bases, with 9 bases lying between the germline termini. From its cysteine to its phenylalanine, the CDR3 spans 14 amino acids. Only the CDR3 part of the read is kept: 42 bases, read in frame from the first base.